The 23 T cell receptor beta chains below come from one sample, sequenced in a study of shared clonotypes between healthy human individuals. TCRdb's table, derived via immunoSEQ multiplex PCR, lists solely in-frame clones and lacks some. The sample lists fewer than 1.6 million clones; 97% to 99% were seen once. The sample taken for sequencing was naive CD4+ T cells sorted from blood. This sample's subset: CD45RA+ positively selected. These receptor sequences come from a young man in good health.

CDR3 residues: CASSQRAGSYNEQFF. The CDR3 coding sequence is TGTGCCAGCAGTCAGAGGGCCGGGTCCTACAATGAGCAGTTCTTC. This sequence joins TRBV7-9 and TRBJ2-1; possibly TRBD2 for D (5 bases). In germline, CDR1 is SEHNR, CDR2 FQNEAQ (reference sequence). Trimming removed 6 bases from V and 1 base from J, with 13 bases in between. This CDR3 has 15 amino acids.

The chain joins TRBV19 to TRBJ2-2; 8 nucleotides agree with TRBD1. Germline V CDR1 and CDR2: LNHDA, SQIVND (reference sequence). This CDR3 has 16 amino acids. V was pared by 3 bases and J by 6 bases, with 9 bases of the junction left unmatched. CDR3 coding DNA: TGTGCCAGTAGTATCCGAGCAGGGGGCGTTTCCGGGGAGCTGTTTTTT. It encodes CASSIRAGGVSGELFF.

The chain recombines TRBV9 with TRBJ2-1, with 7 bases lining up with TRBD1. CDR1 and CDR2 from the germline V gene are SGDLS and YYNGEE. V lost 3 bases, J lost 7 bases, and 4 bases stayed unmatched. The CDR3 covers 13 residues. The CDR3: CASSERQGNEQFF. For the CDR3, the DNA is TGTGCCAGCAGCGAAAGACAGGGAAATGAGCAGTTCTTC.

To note about this clone: This sample includes further DNA sequences coding for the same CDR3. The chain carries TRBV20-1 and TRBJ2-7, with 8 bases fitting TRBD1. Trimming removed 5 bases from V and 6 bases from J; junction bases left unmatched: 3. The CDR3 sequence is 11 residues long. The V gene's germline CDR1 is DFQATT and CDR2 SNEGSKA (reference sequence). The CDR3 reads CSASGGGEQYF. For the CDR3, the DNA is TGCAGTGCTTCAGGGGGCGGCGAGCAGTACTTC.

This rearrangement joins TRBV4-3 to TRBJ2-2, with D perhaps assigned TRBD1 or TRBD2 (5 bases each). The V gene lost 1 base and the J gene lost 2 bases, with 20 bases spanning the gap. The CDR3 is 19 residues long. Germline lookup yields CDR1 LGHNA and CDR2 YSLEER. The CDR3: CASSQAKVGVAANTGELFF. The CDR3 DNA sequence: TGCGCCAGCAGCCAAGCTAAGGTGGGGGTGGCAGCTAACACCGGGGAGCTGTTTTTT.

V and J are TRBV15 and TRBJ1-2; D perhaps matches TRBD1 (5 bases). The CDR3 consists of 13 residues. Germline CDR1 is LNHNV and CDR2 is YYDKDF (reference sequence). V lost 1 base and J lost 8, with 11 bases in between. CDR3 sequence reads: CATSRAGGTGYTF. In DNA form, the CDR3 reads TGTGCCACCAGCAGAGCTGGTGGGACCGGCTACACCTTC.

This clone was seen a single time. The rearrangement uses TRBV30 and TRBJ1-5; TRBD1 matches 8 bases. Germline V gene data show CDR1 as GTSNPN and CDR2 as SVGIG (reference sequence). The CDR3 length is 12 residues. V lost 7 bases and J lost 3; bases outside the gene matches: 2. CDR3 DNA sequence: TGTGCCTTGGACAGGGACAATCAGCCCCAGCATTTT. It yields the protein CALDRDNQPQHF.

V is TRBV28 and J is TRBJ2-7, with 9 positions matching TRBD1. This CDR3 contains 15 residues. The trim removed 5 bases at V and 5 bases at J, leaving 10 bases unmatched. From germline, CDR1 is MDHEN and CDR2 SYDVKM. The CDR3 loop reads CASSPSGQGAHEQYF. The DNA of the CDR3 is TGTGCCAGCAGTCCGTCGGGACAGGGAGCCCACGAGCAGTACTTC.

The chain joins TRBV10-3 to TRBJ1-1; the match to TRBD1 covers 7 bases. Germline loops: CDR1 ENHRY, CDR2 SYGVKD. The CDR3 consists of 14 residues. With V trimmed by 4 bases and J by 1 base, 3 bases remained unmatched. The CDR3 reads CAISGQGGNTEAFF. In nucleotides, the CDR3 is TGTGCCATCAGTGGACAGGGCGGGAACACTGAAGCTTTCTTT.

J is TRBJ2-7 and V is TRBV7-9, with 11 positions matching TRBD2. The germline CDR1 and CDR2 sequences are SEHNR and FQNEAQ (reference sequence). The V gene end was trimmed by 2 bases and the J gene end by 3 bases; junction bases not matched to a gene: 6. There are 16 residues in the CDR3. The CDR3 is CASSLFGTSGDYEQYF. CDR3 nucleotide sequence: TGTGCCAGCAGCTTATTCGGGACTAGCGGTGACTACGAGCAGTACTTC.

The count of this clone is one. The J gene is TRBJ2-2, the V gene TRBV5-6, with 7 bases aligning to TRBD1. There are 14 residues in the CDR3. Germline V lookup: CDR1 SGHDT, CDR2 YYEEEE. Trimming removed 4 bases from V and 5 bases from J; junction bases left unmatched: 5. For the CDR3, the DNA is TGTGCCAGCAGCGTTCTCAGGGGGACCGGGGAGCTGTTTTTT. Protein sequence: CASSVLRGTGELFF.

The CDR3, as DNA: TGTGCCAGCAGCCAACGCAGACAGACTACCCACTACGAGCAGTACTTC. This gives the protein CASSQRRQTTHYEQYF. This chain links TRBV16 with TRBJ2-7; D possibly matches TRBD1 or TRBD2 (5 bases each). V lost 2 bases to trimming and J lost 3 bases, with 17 bases between them. The CDR3 runs to 16 residues. Germline CDR1 is KGHSY and CDR2 is FQNENV.

The chain uses TRBV7-2 and TRBJ2-7; 11 bases map to TRBD1. Germline loops: CDR1 SGHTA, CDR2 FQGNSA. The CDR3 is 16 residues long. J was trimmed by 0 bases and V by 4 bases; bases with no gene match: 5. The CDR3 protein is CASSSWDRGGSYEQYF. CDR3 sequence (DNA): TGTGCCAGCAGCTCCTGGGACAGGGGGGGCTCCTACGAGCAGTACTTC.

The rearrangement links TRBV4-1 to TRBJ2-3; perhaps TRBD2 as D (6 bases). Trimming removed 0 bases at V and 0 bases at J, with 16 bases between. The CDR3 contains 18 residues. The germline V gene has CDR1 MGHRA and CDR2 YSYEKL. In DNA, the CDR3 is TGCGCCAGCAGCCAAGATAGTTCTAGCGCCCGCAGCACAGATACGCAGTATTTT. Amino acid sequence: CASSQDSSSARSTDTQYF.

The J gene is TRBJ1-5, the V gene TRBV2; unclear D gene. Germline CDR1 is SNHLY and CDR2 is FYNNEI. The CDR3 totals 12 residues. Trimming removed 6 bases from V and 6 bases from J, with 9 bases in between. For the CDR3, the DNA is TGTGCCAGCAGCCGAAATCGTCAGCCCCAGCATTTT. As protein: CASSRNRQPQHF.

The chain is built from TRBV7-2 and TRBJ2-7; no firm D call. Germline assignment: CDR1 SGHTA and CDR2 FQGNSA. The CDR3 has 13 residues. The V end was cut by 3 bases, the J end by 2 bases, with 8 bases between. CDR3 residues: CASSFRAPYEQYF. CDR3 nucleotides: TGTGCCAGCAGCTTCCGGGCCCCCTACGAGCAGTACTTC.

The V and J genes are TRBV15 and TRBJ2-4; possibly TRBD1 for D (5 bases). V was clipped by 0 bases and J by 6 bases, with 12 bases between them. The germline gives CDR1 LNHNV, CDR2 YYDKDF (reference sequence). CDR3 length: 15 amino acids. The CDR3 DNA reads as TGTGCCACCAGCAGAGAGTGGGGCAGTTTAAACATTCAGTACTTC. It is translated as CATSREWGSLNIQYF.

This clone was detected once. Here the CDR3 DNA reads TGTGCCAGCACCTCGGGCCGGACTGAAGCTTTCTTT. Encoded protein: CASTSGRTEAFF. This rearrangement joins TRBV28 to TRBJ1-1; D unresolved. The CDR3 loop spans 12 amino acids. The germline CDR1 and CDR2 sequences are MDHEN and SYDVKM. With 7 bases removed from V and 5 bases from J, the gap between germline ends came to 11 bases.

The chain uses TRBV27 and TRBJ2-1; D tentatively fits TRBD1 or TRBD2 (6 bases each). The ends were cut back, 6 bases at V and 4 bases at J, with 16 bases in the middle. The V gene's germline CDR1 is MNHEY and CDR2 SMNVEV (reference sequence). The CDR3 has 15 residues. CDR3 in DNA: TGTGCCAGCAGCTGGGGGGCAAGTGTTTACAATGAGCAGTTCTTC. It codes for CASSWGASVYNEQFF.

In this sample, this clone turned up once. The rearrangement joins TRBV6-6 to TRBJ2-7; 11 nucleotides match TRBD2. The germline gives CDR1 MNHNY, CDR2 SVGAGI (reference sequence). The V segment lost 7 bases and the J segment 5 bases; nucleotides outside the gene matches: 7. The CDR3 loop spans 14 amino acids. This CDR3 reads CASTALAGVHEQYF. The CDR3 bases are TGTGCCAGCACCGCACTAGCGGGAGTCCACGAGCAGTACTTC.

The gene calls are TRBV5-1 and TRBJ2-5, with TRBD2 matching over 10 bases. The trim removed 0 bases at V and 2 bases at J, leaving 4 bases unmatched. Per germline, CDR1 SGHRS and CDR2 YFSETQ. This CDR3 contains 16 residues. For the CDR3, the DNA is TGCGCCAGCAGCTTGGCGACTAGCGGGTGGCAAGAGACCCAGTACTTC. Translation gives CASSLATSGWQETQYF.

Comments on this clone: Other DNA sequences in the same sample also yield this CDR3. The chain links TRBV5-1 to TRBJ2-7; D perhaps matches TRBD2 (5 bases). The germline V and J ends were trimmed by 4 bases and 2 bases, with 10 bases remaining between them. CDR1 is SGHRS, CDR2 YFSETQ, per germline. CDR3 length: 13 residues. CDR3 nucleotide sequence: TGCGCCAGCAGCCCGGACTCTACCTACGAGCAGTACTTC. Translated, it gives CASSPDSTYEQYF.

This clone has only one observation. The same CDR3 also results from other DNA sequences found in this sample. The rearrangement links TRBV5-4 to TRBJ2-7, with D tentatively TRBD1 (7 bases). The germline V gene has CDR1 SGHNT and CDR2 YYREEE (reference sequence). The CDR3 length is 13 residues. The V end lost 3 bases, the J end lost 2 bases, and 9 bases lay between the germline ends. The CDR3 DNA reads as TGTGCCAGCAGCTCCAGGGGGGCCTACGAGCAGTACTTC. Residues: CASSSRGAYEQYF.